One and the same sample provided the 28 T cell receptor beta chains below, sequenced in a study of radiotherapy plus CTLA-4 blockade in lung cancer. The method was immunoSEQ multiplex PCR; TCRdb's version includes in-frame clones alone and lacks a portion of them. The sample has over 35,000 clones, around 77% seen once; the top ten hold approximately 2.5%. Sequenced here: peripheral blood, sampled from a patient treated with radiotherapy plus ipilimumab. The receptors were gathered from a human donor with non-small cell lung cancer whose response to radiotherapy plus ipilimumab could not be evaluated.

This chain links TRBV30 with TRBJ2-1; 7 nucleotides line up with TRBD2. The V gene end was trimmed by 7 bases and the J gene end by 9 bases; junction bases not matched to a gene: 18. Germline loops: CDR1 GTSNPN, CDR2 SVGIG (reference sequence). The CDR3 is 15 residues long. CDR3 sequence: CASEVAEGLSGEQFF. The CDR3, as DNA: TGTGCCTCGGAAGTGGCGGAGGGACTATCGGGTGAGCAGTTCTTC.

DNA for the CDR3: TGCAGTGCTACGACAGGGGGTGAGCAGTTCTTC. Translating it yields CSATTGGEQFF. The chain combines TRBV20-1 with TRBJ2-1; 9 positions match TRBD1. V shed 4 bases, J shed 9 bases, and the junction held 1 base outside the gene matches. CDR3 size: 11 residues. Germline CDR1 is DFQATT and CDR2 is SNEGSKA (reference sequence).

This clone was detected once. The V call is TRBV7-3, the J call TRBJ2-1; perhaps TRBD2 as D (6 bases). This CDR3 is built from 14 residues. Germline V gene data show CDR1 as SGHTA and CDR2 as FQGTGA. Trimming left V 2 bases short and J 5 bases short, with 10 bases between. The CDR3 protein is CASSLFGGDNEQFF. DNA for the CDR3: TGTGCCAGCAGCTTATTCGGGGGTGACAATGAGCAGTTCTTC. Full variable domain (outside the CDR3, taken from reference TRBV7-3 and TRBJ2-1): GAGVSQTPSNKVTEKGKYVELRCDPISGHTALYWYRQSLGQGPEFLIYFQGTGAADDSGLPNDRFFAVRPEGSVSTLKIQRTERGDSAVYLCASSLFGGDNEQFFGPGTRLTVL.

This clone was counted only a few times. The CDR3 sequence: CAISEFSGTGYTF. CDR3 DNA: TGTGCCATCAGTGAATTTTCCGGTACTGGCTACACCTTC. The J gene is TRBJ1-2, the V gene TRBV10-3; D unresolved. CDR3 length: 13 amino acids. Trimming left V 3 bases short and J 7 bases short, with 12 bases between. In germline, CDR1 is ENHRY, CDR2 SYGVKD.

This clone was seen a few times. CDR3 in DNA: TGTGCCAGCAGGGATCTAGCCAACACCGGGGAGCTGTTTTTT. This gives the protein CASRDLANTGELFF. The chain employs TRBV2 and TRBJ2-2; a possible D gene is TRBD2 (5 bases). With 6 bases removed from V and 2 bases from J, the gap between germline ends came to 10 bases. CDR1 and CDR2 (germline): SNHLY, FYNNEI. There are 14 residues in the CDR3.

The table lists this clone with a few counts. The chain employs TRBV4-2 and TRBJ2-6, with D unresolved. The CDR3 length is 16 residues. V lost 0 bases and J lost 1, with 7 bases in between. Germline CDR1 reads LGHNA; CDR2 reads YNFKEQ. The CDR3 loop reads CASSQDVESGANVLTF. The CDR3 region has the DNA TGTGCCAGCAGCCAAGATGTAGAGTCTGGGGCCAACGTCCTGACTTTC.

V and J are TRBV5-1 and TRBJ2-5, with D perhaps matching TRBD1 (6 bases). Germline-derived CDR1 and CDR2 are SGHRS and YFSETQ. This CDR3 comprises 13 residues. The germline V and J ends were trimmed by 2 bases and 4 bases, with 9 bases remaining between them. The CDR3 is CASSLTGIETQYF. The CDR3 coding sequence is TGCGCCAGCAGCTTAACAGGGATAGAGACCCAGTACTTC. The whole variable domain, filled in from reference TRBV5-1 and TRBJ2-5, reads KAGVTQTPRYLIKTRGQQVTLSCSPISGHRSVSWYQQTPGQGLQFLFEYFSETQRNKGNFPGRFSGRQFSNSRSEMNVSTLELGDSALYLCASSLTGIETQYFGPGTRLLVL.

This CDR3 reads CASSEDVGGAETQYF. CDR3 DNA sequence: TGTGCCAGCAGTGAAGACGTGGGAGGGGCAGAGACCCAGTACTTC. V gene TRBV6-1 combines with J gene TRBJ2-5; 7 bases are a match to TRBD2. CDR3 length: 15 amino acids. V dropped 1 base and J dropped 4; count of bases not matched to a gene: 6. In germline, CDR1 is MNHNS, CDR2 SASEGT.

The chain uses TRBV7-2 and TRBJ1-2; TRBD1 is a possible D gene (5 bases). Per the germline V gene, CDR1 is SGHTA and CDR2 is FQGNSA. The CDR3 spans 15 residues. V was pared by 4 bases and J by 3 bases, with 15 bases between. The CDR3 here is CASSSLFRVDYGYTF. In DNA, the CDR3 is TGTGCCAGCAGCTCCCTCTTCAGGGTGGACTATGGCTACACCTTC.

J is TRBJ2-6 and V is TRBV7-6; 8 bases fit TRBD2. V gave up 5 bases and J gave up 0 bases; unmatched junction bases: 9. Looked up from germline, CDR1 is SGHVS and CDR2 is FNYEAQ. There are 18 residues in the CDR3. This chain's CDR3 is CASSARGRGVSGANVLTF. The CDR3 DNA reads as TGTGCCAGCAGCGCCCGAGGGCGGGGGGTCTCTGGGGCCAACGTCCTGACTTTC.

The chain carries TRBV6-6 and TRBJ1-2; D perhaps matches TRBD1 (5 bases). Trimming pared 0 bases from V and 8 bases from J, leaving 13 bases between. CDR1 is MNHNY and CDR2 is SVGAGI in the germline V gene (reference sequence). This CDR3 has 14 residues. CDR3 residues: CASSYSIGGLGYTF. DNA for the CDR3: TGTGCCAGCAGTTACTCGATTGGGGGACTGGGCTACACCTTC.

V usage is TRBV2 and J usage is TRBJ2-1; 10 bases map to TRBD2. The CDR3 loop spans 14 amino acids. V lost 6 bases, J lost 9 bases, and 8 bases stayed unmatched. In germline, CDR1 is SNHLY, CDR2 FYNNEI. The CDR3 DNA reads TGTGCCAGCAGCAGCAGCGGGAGGGAGACTGAGCAGTTCTTC. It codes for CASSSSGRETEQFF.

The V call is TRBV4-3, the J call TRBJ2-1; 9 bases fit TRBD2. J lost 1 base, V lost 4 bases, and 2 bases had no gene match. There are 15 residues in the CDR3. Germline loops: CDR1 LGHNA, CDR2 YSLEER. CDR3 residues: CASSRLAESYNEQFF. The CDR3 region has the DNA TGCGCCAGCAGCCGACTAGCGGAGTCCTACAATGAGCAGTTCTTC.

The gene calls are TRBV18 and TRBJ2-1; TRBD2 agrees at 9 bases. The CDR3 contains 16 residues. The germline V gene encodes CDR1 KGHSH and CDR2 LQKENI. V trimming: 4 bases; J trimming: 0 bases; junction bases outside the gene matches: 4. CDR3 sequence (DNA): TGTGCCAGCTCACGGCTTAGCGGGAGCTCCTACAATGAGCAGTTCTTC. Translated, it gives CASSRLSGSSYNEQFF.

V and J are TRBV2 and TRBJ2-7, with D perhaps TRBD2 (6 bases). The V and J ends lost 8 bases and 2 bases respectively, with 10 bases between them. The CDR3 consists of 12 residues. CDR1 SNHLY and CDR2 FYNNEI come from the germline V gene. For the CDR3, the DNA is TGTGCCAGCGGGGAGCGGGCCTACGAGCAGTACTTC. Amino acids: CASGERAYEQYF.

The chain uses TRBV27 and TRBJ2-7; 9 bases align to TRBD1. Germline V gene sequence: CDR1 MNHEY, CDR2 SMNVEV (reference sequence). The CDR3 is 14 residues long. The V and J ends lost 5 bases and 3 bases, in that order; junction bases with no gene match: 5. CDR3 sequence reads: CASSPWDRDYEQYF. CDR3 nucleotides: TGTGCCAGCAGTCCCTGGGACAGGGACTACGAGCAGTACTTC.

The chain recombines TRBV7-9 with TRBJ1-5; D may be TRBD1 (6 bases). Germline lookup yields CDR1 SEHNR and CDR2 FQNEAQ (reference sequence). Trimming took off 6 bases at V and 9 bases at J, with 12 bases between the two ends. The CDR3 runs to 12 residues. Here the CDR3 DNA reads TGTGCCAGCAGTCGACAGGAGCGGCCCCAGCATTTT. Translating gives CASSRQERPQHF.

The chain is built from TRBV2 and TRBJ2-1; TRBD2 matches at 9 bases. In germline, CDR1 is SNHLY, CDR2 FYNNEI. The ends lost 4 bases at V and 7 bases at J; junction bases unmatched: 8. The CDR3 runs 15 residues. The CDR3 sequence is CASSAAAGGHNEQFF. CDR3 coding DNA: TGTGCCAGCAGTGCGGCAGCGGGGGGCCATAATGAGCAGTTCTTC. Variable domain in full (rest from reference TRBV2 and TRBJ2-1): EPEVTQTPSHQVTQMGQEVILRCVPISNHLYFYWYRQILGQKVEFLVSFYNNEISEKSEIFDDQFSVERPDGSNFTLKIRSTKLEDSAMYFCASSAAAGGHNEQFFGPGTRLTVL.

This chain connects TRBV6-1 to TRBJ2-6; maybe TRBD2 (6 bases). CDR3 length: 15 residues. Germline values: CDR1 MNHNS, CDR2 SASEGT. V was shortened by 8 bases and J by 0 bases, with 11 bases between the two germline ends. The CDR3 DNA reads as TGTGCCAGCGGGCCGGACTACTCTGGGGCCAACGTCCTGACTTTC. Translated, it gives CASGPDYSGANVLTF.

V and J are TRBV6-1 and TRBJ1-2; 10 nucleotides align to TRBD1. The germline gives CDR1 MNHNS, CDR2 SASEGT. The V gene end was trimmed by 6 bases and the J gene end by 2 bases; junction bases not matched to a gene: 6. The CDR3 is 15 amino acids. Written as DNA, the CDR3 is TGTGCCAGCAGCGGACAGGGGGGGACAAACTATGGCTACACCTTC. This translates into CASSGQGGTNYGYTF.

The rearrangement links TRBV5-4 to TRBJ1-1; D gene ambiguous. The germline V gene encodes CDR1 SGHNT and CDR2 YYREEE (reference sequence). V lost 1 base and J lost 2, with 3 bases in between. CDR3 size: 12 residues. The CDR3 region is CASSLYNTEAFF. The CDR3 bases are TGTGCCAGCAGCTTGTATAACACTGAAGCTTTCTTT.

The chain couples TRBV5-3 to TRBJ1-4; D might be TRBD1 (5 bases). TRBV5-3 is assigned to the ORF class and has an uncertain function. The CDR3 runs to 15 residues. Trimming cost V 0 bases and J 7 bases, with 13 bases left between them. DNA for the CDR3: TGTGCCAGAAGCTTGGCAAGGGGTTTTGGTGAAAAACTGTTTTTT. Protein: CARSLARGFGEKLFF.

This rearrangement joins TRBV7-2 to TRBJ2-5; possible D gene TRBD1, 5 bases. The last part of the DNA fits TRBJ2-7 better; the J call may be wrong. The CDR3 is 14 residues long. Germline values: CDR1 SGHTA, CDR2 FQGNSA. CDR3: CASSLVEQGAEQYF. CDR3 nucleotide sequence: TGTGCCAGCAGCTTAGTGGAGCAGGGCGCCGAGCAGTACTTC.

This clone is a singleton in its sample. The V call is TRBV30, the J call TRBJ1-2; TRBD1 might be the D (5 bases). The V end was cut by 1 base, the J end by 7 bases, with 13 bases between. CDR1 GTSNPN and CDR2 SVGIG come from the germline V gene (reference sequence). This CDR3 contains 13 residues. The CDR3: CAWSGRGVTGYTF. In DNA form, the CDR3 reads TGTGCCTGGAGTGGAAGGGGTGTGACTGGCTACACCTTC.

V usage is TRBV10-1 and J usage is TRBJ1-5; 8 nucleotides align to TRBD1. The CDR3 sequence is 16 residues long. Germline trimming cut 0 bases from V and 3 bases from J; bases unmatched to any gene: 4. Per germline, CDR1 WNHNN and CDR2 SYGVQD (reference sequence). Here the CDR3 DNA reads TGCGCCAGCAGTGAGTCCGCGACAGGGGACAATCAGCCCCAGCATTTT. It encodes CASSESATGDNQPQHF.

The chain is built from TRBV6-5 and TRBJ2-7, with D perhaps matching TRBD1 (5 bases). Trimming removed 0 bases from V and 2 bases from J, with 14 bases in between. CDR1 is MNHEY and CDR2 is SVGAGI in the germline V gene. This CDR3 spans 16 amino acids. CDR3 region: CASSYSTARAPYEQYF. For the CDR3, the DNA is TGTGCCAGCAGTTACTCTACGGCCAGGGCCCCCTACGAGCAGTACTTC.

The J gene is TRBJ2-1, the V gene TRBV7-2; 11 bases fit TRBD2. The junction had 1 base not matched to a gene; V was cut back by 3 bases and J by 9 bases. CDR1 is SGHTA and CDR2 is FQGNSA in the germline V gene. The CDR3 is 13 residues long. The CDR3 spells CASSFTSGGEQFF. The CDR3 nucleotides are TGTGCCAGCAGCTTTACTAGCGGGGGTGAGCAGTTCTTC.

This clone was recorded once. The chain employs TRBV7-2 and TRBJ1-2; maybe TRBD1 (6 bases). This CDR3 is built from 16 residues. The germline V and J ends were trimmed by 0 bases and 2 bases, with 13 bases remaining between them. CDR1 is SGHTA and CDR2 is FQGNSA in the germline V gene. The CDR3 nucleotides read TGTGCCAGCAGCTTAGCGCAGGGGTCCTTGAACTATGGCTACACCTTC. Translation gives CASSLAQGSLNYGYTF.